These 18 T cell receptor beta chains were sequenced from one sample in a study of OX40 agonist ivuxolimab in advanced cancers. Data came from immunoSEQ multiplex PCR; TCRdb stores just in-frame clones and leaves some out. The table has fewer than 85,000 clones, 70% to 90% seen once. Sequencing used CD4+ or CD8+ T cells sorted from blood, obtained in a trial of the OX40 agonist ivuxolimab. The source of these receptors is an adult with an advanced solid tumor such as melanoma, head and neck, liver or kidney cancer.

The chain links TRBV7-2 to TRBJ2-1, with 10 nucleotides matching TRBD1. Trimming removed 3 bases from V and 16 bases from J; junction bases left unmatched: 9. The CDR3 runs 13 residues. Germline CDR1 reads SGHTA; CDR2 reads FQGNSA. The CDR3 DNA follows: TGTGCCAGCAGCTTTACAAACCGGGACAGGGGATTCTTC. The encoded protein is CASSFTNRDRGFF. The full variable domain, in which reference TRBV7-2 and TRBJ2-1 provide the parts outside the CDR3, is GAGVSQSPSNKVTEKGKDVELRCDPISGHTALYWYRQSLGQGLEFLIYFQGNSAPDKSGLPSDRFSAERTGGSVSTLTIQRTQQEDSAVYLCASSFTNRDRGFFGPGTRLTVL.

This clone was recorded only once. The genes are TRBV19 and TRBJ2-2; no clear D. Trimming took 4 bases from V and 4 from J, leaving 7 bases between them. Germline V gene sequence: CDR1 LNHDA, CDR2 SQIVND (reference sequence). The CDR3 is 13 amino acids. The CDR3 spells CASSTRPTGELFF. CDR3 sequence (DNA): TGTGCCAGTAGTACCCGACCCACCGGGGAGCTGTTTTTT.

The V and J genes are TRBV19 and TRBJ2-7; 9 nucleotides agree with TRBD2. With 2 bases clipped from V and 2 bases from J, the junction kept 10 bases outside the gene matches. CDR1 and CDR2 from the germline V gene are LNHDA and SQIVND (reference sequence). The CDR3 has 17 amino acids. CDR3 nucleotide sequence: TGTGCCAGTAGTATAAACCACCCAGCGGGAGGCCCCTACGAGCAGTACTTC. This translates into CASSINHPAGGPYEQYF.

The V gene is TRBV2, the J gene TRBJ1-5; weak D call: TRBD1 (6 bases). Germline CDR1 SNHLY, CDR2 FYNNEI. The CDR3 spans 14 residues. Deletions cut 3 bases from V and 6 bases from J, with 12 bases between. The CDR3, as DNA: TGTGCCAGCAGTGAGGGCAGGGGCCCTCAGCCCCAGCATTTT. Translated: CASSEGRGPQPQHF.

The chain is built from TRBV2 and TRBJ2-1; D not certain. Germline loops: CDR1 SNHLY, CDR2 FYNNEI. The V end lost 5 bases, the J end lost 8 bases, and 7 bases lay between the germline ends. CDR3 length: 11 amino acids. CDR3 in DNA: TGTGCCAGCAGTCAACGGGATGAGCAGTTCTTC. It encodes CASSQRDEQFF.

V and J are TRBV6-5 and TRBJ1-2; D unclear. The CDR3 is made up of 15 amino acids. The germline gives CDR1 MNHEY, CDR2 SVGAGI. V was pared by 0 bases and J by 3 bases, with 11 bases between. The CDR3 nucleotides read TGTGCCAGCAGTTACTCTGAACCTGGCGACTATGGCTACACCTTC. This encodes CASSYSEPGDYGYTF.

The genes are TRBV5-1 and TRBJ1-2, with D possibly being TRBD1 (6 bases). The V end lost 0 bases, the J end lost 4 bases, and 13 bases lay between the germline ends. The germline V gene encodes CDR1 SGHRS and CDR2 YFSETQ. The CDR3 is made up of 15 amino acids. The CDR3 is CASSLGQGRGYGYTF. CDR3 nucleotide sequence: TGCGCCAGCAGCTTGGGTCAGGGCAGGGGCTATGGCTACACCTTC.

The chain employs TRBV19 and TRBJ2-3; unclear D gene. The CDR3 has 12 residues. Trimming removed 6 bases from V and 11 bases from J, with 15 bases in between. CDR1 LNHDA and CDR2 SQIVND come from the germline V gene (reference sequence). The CDR3 nucleotides read TGTGCCAGTAGCGGCCGAGCCCGACAGCAGTATTTT. Encoded protein: CASSGRARQQYF.

This clone was seen only once. The genes are TRBV7-2 and TRBJ1-4; D is unresolved. V lost 1 base, J lost 10 bases, and 13 bases lay in between. The CDR3 runs 14 residues. The V gene's germline CDR1 is SGHTA and CDR2 FQGNSA. The CDR3 spells CASSLGVEDRKLFF. The CDR3 DNA sequence: TGTGCCAGCAGCTTAGGGGTCGAGGACCGAAAACTGTTTTTT.

This chain connects TRBV27 to TRBJ2-4; TRBD1 aligns across 12 bases. The germline CDR1 and CDR2 sequences are MNHEY and SMNVEV (reference sequence). CDR3 length: 15 amino acids. V was pared by 4 bases and J by 7 bases, with 5 bases of the junction left unmatched. The chain's CDR3 is CASSSPGTGGNIQYF. The DNA for the CDR3 is TGTGCCAGCAGTTCACCCGGGACAGGGGGCAACATTCAGTACTTC.

The chain links TRBV2 to TRBJ1-4; 9 bases are shared with TRBD1. Per the germline V gene, CDR1 is SNHLY and CDR2 is FYNNEI. The CDR3 consists of 14 residues. Trimming took 6 bases from V and 7 from J; bases not matched to a gene: 6. The CDR3 region is CASRAGTGSEKLFF. Written as DNA, the CDR3 is TGTGCCAGCAGGGCCGGGACAGGGAGTGAAAAACTGTTTTTT.

The chain has TRBV2 and TRBJ2-7; 7 positions agree with TRBD2. CDR3 size: 14 residues. Germline CDR1 reads SNHLY; CDR2 reads FYNNEI. Trimming cost V 2 bases and J 2 bases; bases outside gene matches: 3. Written as DNA, the CDR3 is TGTGCCAGCAGTGAACTAGCGGATCCCTACGAGCAGTACTTC. It is translated as CASSELADPYEQYF.

The chain is built from TRBV7-9 and TRBJ2-3, with TRBD2 matching 10 bases. Germline loops: CDR1 SEHNR, CDR2 FQNEAQ (reference sequence). The CDR3 consists of 15 residues. V shed 2 bases, J shed 2 bases, and the junction held 1 base outside the gene matches. The CDR3 region has the DNA TGTGCCAGCAGCTTACTAGCGGGAGACACAGATACGCAGTATTTT. This codes for CASSLLAGDTDTQYF.

The chain recombines TRBV7-6 with TRBJ1-5; the D gene is possibly TRBD1 (6 bases). The germline V gene has CDR1 SGHVS and CDR2 FNYEAQ. V was cut by 2 bases and J by 7 bases, with 15 bases left in between. CDR3 length equals 15 residues. CDR3 in DNA: TGTGCCAGCAGCTTATTAGCTGGGGGCGGGCAGCCCCAGCATTTT. It codes for CASSLLAGGGQPQHF.

V usage is TRBV2 and J usage is TRBJ2-5, with D hard to call. Germline CDR1 is SNHLY and CDR2 is FYNNEI. The CDR3 is made up of 11 amino acids. V was cut by 7 bases and J by 4 bases, with 7 bases left in between. The CDR3 region is CASKAAETQYF. DNA for the CDR3: TGTGCCAGCAAGGCGGCAGAGACCCAGTACTTC.

The chain has TRBV7-6 and TRBJ2-6; weak D call: TRBD1 (6 bases). Germline CDR1 SGHVS, CDR2 FNYEAQ. The CDR3 is made up of 20 amino acids. Trimming shortened V by 5 bases and J by 1 base, and 24 bases separated the two germline ends. This CDR3 reads CASSTSDRKGPESGANVLTF. In DNA form, the CDR3 reads TGTGCCAGCAGCACCTCAGACAGGAAAGGGCCTGAATCTGGGGCCAACGTCCTGACTTTC. Full variable domain (outside the CDR3, taken from reference TRBV7-6 and TRBJ2-6): GAGVSQSPRYKVTKRGQDVALRCDPISGHVSLYWYRQALGQGPEFLTYFNYEAQQDKSGLPNDRFSAERPEGSISTLTIQRTEQRDSAMYRCASSTSDRKGPESGANVLTFGAGSRLTVL.

J is TRBJ2-7 and V is TRBV6-5; TRBD2 agrees at 10 bases. The CDR3 loop spans 15 amino acids. Germline V lookup: CDR1 MNHEY, CDR2 SVGAGI. Unmatched junction bases numbered 6, after V lost 2 bases and J lost 5 bases. CDR3 bases: TGTGCCAGCAGTTACCAGCGGGAGGGCCCCCACGAGCAGTACTTC. Translation: CASSYQREGPHEQYF.

This chain uses TRBV10-1 with TRBJ2-1; the match to TRBD1 covers 7 bases. The CDR3 sequence is 14 residues long. V shed 3 bases and J 3 bases; nucleotides not matched to a gene: 2. Per germline, CDR1 WNHNN and CDR2 SYGVQD (reference sequence). DNA of the CDR3: TGCGCCAGCAGTGAAGGGACAGACTACAATGAGCAGTTCTTC. Its translation: CASSEGTDYNEQFF.